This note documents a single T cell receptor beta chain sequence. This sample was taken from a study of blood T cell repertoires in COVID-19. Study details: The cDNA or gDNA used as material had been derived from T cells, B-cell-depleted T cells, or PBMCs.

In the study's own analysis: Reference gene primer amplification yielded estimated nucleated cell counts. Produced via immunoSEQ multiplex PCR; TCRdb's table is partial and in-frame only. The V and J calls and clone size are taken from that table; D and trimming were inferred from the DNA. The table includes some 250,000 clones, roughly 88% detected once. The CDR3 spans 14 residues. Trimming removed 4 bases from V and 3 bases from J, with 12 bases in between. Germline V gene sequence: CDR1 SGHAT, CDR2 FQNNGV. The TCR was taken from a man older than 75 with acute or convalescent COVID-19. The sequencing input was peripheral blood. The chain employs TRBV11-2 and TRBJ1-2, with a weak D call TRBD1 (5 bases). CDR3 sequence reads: CASSSLTAYYGYTF. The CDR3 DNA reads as TGTGCCAGCAGCTCTTTGACAGCGTACTATGGCTACACCTTC.